Shown below are 27 T cell receptor beta chains from a single sample sequenced in a study of cytomegalovirus exposure and HLA in healthy donors. It was with 60 Vbeta and 13 Jbeta primers that the PCR ran. Produced via immunoSEQ multiplex PCR; TCRdb's table is partial and in-frame only. The data show around 130,000 clones, over 60% seen once. Sequencing used PBMCs. Source of these receptors: a human donor in good health.

This clone was seen a few times. V and J are TRBV15 and TRBJ2-3, with a weak D call TRBD2 (7 bases). Germline-derived CDR1 and CDR2 are LNHNV and YYDKDF (reference sequence). The V and J ends lost 1 base and 1 base respectively, with 12 bases between them. The CDR3 is 16 amino acids. CDR3 amino acids: CATSRVEGGGTDTQYF. The CDR3 region has the DNA TGTGCCACCAGCAGAGTAGAGGGGGGGGGCACAGATACGCAGTATTTT.

About this clone: Sequence at one end of the junction differs from germline and may be a read error. The chain is built from TRBV7-7 and TRBJ2-5; D is undetermined. Germline loops: CDR1 SSHAT, CDR2 FNYEAQ (reference sequence). The CDR3 contains 15 residues. The CDR3 loop is CASSLAPGYQETQYF. DNA for the CDR3: TGTGCTAGCAGCTTAGCCCCGGGTTACCAAGAGACCCAGTACTTC.

The chain is built from TRBV2 and TRBJ2-7; D gene uncertain. The CDR3 loop spans 12 amino acids. Trimming cost V 11 bases and J 3 bases, with 14 bases left between them. Germline V gene data show CDR1 as SNHLY and CDR2 as FYNNEI. In DNA, the CDR3 is TGTGCCGGCGCGACTGTTAGCTACGAGCAGTACTTC. This translates into CAGATVSYEQYF.

The sample holds one count of this clone. The chain combines TRBV7-8 with TRBJ2-3; 8 nucleotides line up with TRBD2. This CDR3 contains 13 residues. From germline, CDR1 is SGHVS and CDR2 FQNEAQ. V shed 8 bases, J shed 5 bases, and the junction held 6 bases outside the gene matches. In DNA, the CDR3 is TGTGCCAGCGGAGGACTAGCAAGAGATACGCAGTATTTT. This encodes CASGGLARDTQYF.

This clone was picked up a small number of times. The chain carries TRBV2 and TRBJ1-6; TRBD1 aligns across 7 bases. The CDR3 length is 13 residues. CDR1 is SNHLY, CDR2 FYNNEI, per germline. V lost 6 bases to trimming and J lost 7 bases; unmatched junction nucleotides: 3. The chain's CDR3 is CASSLDRNSPLHF. The CDR3 region has the DNA TGTGCCAGCAGCCTGGACAGGAATTCACCCCTCCACTTT.

The chain recombines TRBV25-1 with TRBJ1-1, with D maybe TRBD1 (6 bases). Germline lookup yields CDR1 MGHDK and CDR2 SYGVNS. The CDR3 runs 12 residues. The V and J ends lost 8 bases and 3 bases respectively, with 10 bases between them. DNA of the CDR3: TGTGCCAGCTTAGGACAGCACACTGAAGCTTTCTTT. Encoded protein: CASLGQHTEAFF.

The chain has TRBV11-2 and TRBJ2-7; tentatively, D is TRBD2 (5 bases). The CDR3 has 12 residues. V was pared by 5 bases and J by 3 bases, with 8 bases between. Germline CDR1 reads SGHAT; CDR2 reads FQNNGV. CDR3 nucleotide sequence: TGTGCCAGCAGCGACGGAGGCTACGAGCAGTACTTC. Translated, it gives CASSDGGYEQYF. The complete variable domain, with remaining parts taken from reference TRBV11-2 and TRBJ2-7, reads EAGVAQSPRYKIIEKRQSVAFWCNPISGHATLYWYQQILGQGPKLLIQFQNNGVVDDSQLPKDRFSAERLKGVDSTLKIQPAKLEDSAVYLCASSDGGYEQYFGPGTRLTVT.

The J gene is TRBJ2-7, the V gene TRBV9; 8 bases match TRBD2. Trimming removed 0 bases from V and 9 bases from J; junction bases left unmatched: 5. The CDR3 consists of 13 residues. Germline V CDR1 and CDR2: SGDLS, YYNGEE. CDR3 sequence reads: CASSVDLRGGQYF. Here the CDR3 DNA reads TGTGCCAGCAGCGTAGACCTTCGGGGGGGGCAGTACTTC.

In DNA, the CDR3 is TGCGCCAGCAGCCAAACCCCCGGCAGGGGATGGATGAGCAATCAGCCCCAGCATTTT. This gives the protein CASSQTPGRGWMSNQPQHF. The chain links TRBV4-1 to TRBJ1-5; D possibly corresponds to TRBD1 (6 bases). The CDR3 is made up of 19 amino acids. CDR1 and CDR2 from the germline V gene are MGHRA and YSYEKL. With 2 bases removed from V and 1 base from J, the gap between germline ends came to 21 bases.

The chain couples TRBV11-2 to TRBJ1-2, with D perhaps matching TRBD1 (5 bases). The germline V gene encodes CDR1 SGHAT and CDR2 FQNNGV. The CDR3 is 14 residues long. With 3 bases removed from V and 8 bases from J, the gap between germline ends came to 16 bases. The CDR3 here is CASSLESGKRGYTF. The CDR3 DNA sequence: TGTGCCAGCAGCTTGGAATCAGGGAAGCGAGGCTACACCTTC.

The chain is built from TRBV7-2 and TRBJ1-4; perhaps TRBD1 as D (6 bases). From germline, CDR1 is SGHTA and CDR2 FQGNSA. This CDR3 contains 16 residues. Trimming cost V 5 bases and J 4 bases, with 17 bases left between them. The CDR3 bases are TGTGCCAGCAGCCCCCGGGGGGGCGCGGTTAATGAAAAACTGTTTTTT. It codes for CASSPRGGAVNEKLFF.

The chain joins TRBV7-9 to TRBJ2-2; TRBD2 is a possible D gene (5 bases). The CDR3 runs to 15 residues. Germline assignment: CDR1 SEHNR and CDR2 FQNEAQ (reference sequence). The CDR3 loop is CNSSRNTEATGELFF. In DNA form, the CDR3 reads TGTAACAGCAGCCGGAATACGGAGGCTACCGGGGAGCTGTTTTTT.

V usage is TRBV5-1 and J usage is TRBJ1-3; D unclear. The CDR3 covers 14 residues. Per germline, CDR1 SGHRS and CDR2 YFSETQ. V was clipped by 0 bases and J by 2 bases, with 6 bases between them. The CDR3 DNA reads as TGCGCCAGCAGCTTGGCCGGGACTGGAAACACCATATATTTT. Translating it yields CASSLAGTGNTIYF.

The sample holds one count of this clone. V gene TRBV6-5 combines with J gene TRBJ2-5; D gene uncertain. CDR1 and CDR2 from the germline V gene are MNHEY and SVGAGI. V lost 7 bases and J 2 bases, leaving 14 bases between the germline ends. The CDR3 sequence is 14 residues long. The DNA of the CDR3 is TGTGCCAGCATCAATCGTCCAGGTCAAGAGACCCAGTACTTC. This codes for CASINRPGQETQYF.

The chain joins TRBV5-4 to TRBJ2-2; a possible D gene is TRBD1 (7 bases). Germline assignment: CDR1 SGHNT and CDR2 YYREEE (reference sequence). The CDR3 length is 15 residues. Deletions cut 0 bases from V and 7 bases from J, with 13 bases between. The CDR3 bases are TGTGCCAGCAGCTTGGGACAGGGACTGCACGGGGAGCTGTTTTTT. Protein sequence: CASSLGQGLHGELFF.

The rearrangement links TRBV18 to TRBJ1-5; TRBD1 is a possible D gene (5 bases). Germline CDR1 reads KGHSH; CDR2 reads LQKENI. The germline V and J ends were trimmed by 3 bases and 5 bases, with 20 bases remaining between them. This CDR3 has 17 residues. CDR3 nucleotide sequence: TGTGCCAGCTCACCGCGAGACTCGGGGGGAAACTATCAGCCCCAGCATTTT. Amino acids: CASSPRDSGGNYQPQHF. Supplemented by reference TRBV18 and TRBJ1-5, the full variable domain reads NAGVMQNPRHLVRRRGQEARLRCSPMKGHSHVYWYRQLPEEGLKFMVYLQKENIIDESGMPKERFSAEFPKEGPSILRIQQVVRGDSAAYFCASSPRDSGGNYQPQHFGDGTRLSIL.

The chain uses TRBV5-5 and TRBJ2-3; TRBD2 matches at 9 bases. The CDR3 has 16 amino acids. In germline, CDR1 is SGHKS, CDR2 YYEKEE (reference sequence). V was pared by 0 bases and J by 3 bases, with 5 bases of the junction left unmatched. CDR3 residues: CASSLGWSGGTDTQYF. CDR3 in DNA: TGTGCCAGCAGCTTGGGATGGAGCGGGGGGACAGATACGCAGTATTTT.

The rearrangement uses TRBV7-9 and TRBJ1-4; no clear D gene. The CDR3 loop spans 12 amino acids. Trimming stripped 5 bases from V and 7 bases from J, with 8 bases between. CDR1 and CDR2 from the germline V gene are SEHNR and FQNEAQ (reference sequence). CDR3 sequence: CASSPPGEKLFF. CDR3 bases: TGTGCCAGCAGCCCCCCAGGTGAAAAACTGTTTTTT.

In its sample, this clone was seen once. V is TRBV27 and J is TRBJ2-4; tentative D call: TRBD1 (5 bases). This CDR3 has 14 amino acids. V was cut by 6 bases and J by 0 bases, with 9 bases left in between. Germline V lookup: CDR1 MNHEY, CDR2 SMNVEV (reference sequence). This chain's CDR3 is CASSPRVAKNIQYF. CDR3 nucleotides: TGTGCCAGCAGCCCCAGGGTAGCCAAAAACATTCAGTACTTC.

The chain uses TRBV5-4 and TRBJ2-5; no firm D call. The J call may be in error: the DNA end matches TRBJ2-7 better. The CDR3 consists of 11 residues. Germline assignment: CDR1 SGHNT and CDR2 YYREEE (reference sequence). CDR3 DNA: TGTGCCAGCAGCTCTGACTACGAGCAGTACTTC. Its translation: CASSSDYEQYF.

Comments on this clone: At one boundary the junction diverges from the germline segment, which might be a read error. This chain connects TRBV7-9 to TRBJ1-5, with D unresolved. The CDR3 extends over 13 amino acids. Germline V gives CDR1 SEHNR, CDR2 FQNEAQ (reference sequence). CDR3 residues: CSSSLEVEGPQHF. For the CDR3, the DNA is TGTTCCAGCAGCTTAGAGGTCGAGGGGCCCCAGCATTTT.

The chain uses TRBV6-4 and TRBJ2-3; unclear D gene. The V gene's germline CDR1 is MRHNA and CDR2 SNTAGT. V was clipped by 3 bases and J by 1 base, with 11 bases between them. This CDR3 comprises 15 residues. DNA of the CDR3: TGTGCCAGCAGTGAAGCTGTTTCGGGCACAGATACGCAGTATTTT. It specifies CASSEAVSGTDTQYF.

This chain uses TRBV2 with TRBJ1-6; unclear D gene. V lost 6 bases and J 7 bases, leaving 7 bases between the germline ends. The CDR3 has 12 amino acids. CDR1 SNHLY and CDR2 FYNNEI come from the germline V gene. The CDR3 sequence is CASRPQNSPLHF. For the CDR3, the DNA is TGTGCCAGCAGGCCTCAGAATTCACCCCTCCACTTT.

This rearrangement joins TRBV11-3 to TRBJ1-6; TRBD1 is a possible D gene (6 bases). The V gene lost 4 bases and the J gene lost 10 bases, with 20 bases spanning the gap. The CDR3 contains 16 residues. Germline CDR1 and CDR2: SGHNT and YENEEA. CDR3 protein: CASSSAQTGMSSPLHF. The DNA of the CDR3 is TGTGCCAGCAGCTCCGCGCAAACAGGGATGAGCTCACCCCTCCACTTT. Together with reference TRBV11-3 and TRBJ1-6, the CDR3 gives the full variable domain: EAGVVQSPRYKIIEKKQPVAFWCNPISGHNTLYWYLQNLGQGPELLIRYENEEAVDDSQLPKDRFSAERLKGVDSTLKIQPAELGDSAVYLCASSSAQTGMSSPLHFGNGTRLTVT.

The chain couples TRBV5-1 to TRBJ2-4, with a tentative D call TRBD2 (5 bases). The CDR3 sequence is 15 residues long. Looked up from germline, CDR1 is SGHRS and CDR2 is YFSETQ. The V gene lost 0 bases and the J gene lost 7 bases, with 14 bases spanning the gap. This CDR3 reads CASSLATSFGNIQYF. Written as DNA, the CDR3 is TGCGCCAGCAGCTTGGCCACTAGTTTCGGGAACATTCAGTACTTC.

CDR3 coding DNA: TGTGCCACTGGGAGGACAGGGGTTTACGAGCAGTACTTC. It translates to CATGRTGVYEQYF. This rearrangement joins TRBV28 to TRBJ2-5; 9 nucleotides align to TRBD1. Matching the DNA end better, TRBJ2-7 makes the J call doubtful. Germline CDR1 MDHEN, CDR2 SYDVKM. The CDR3 length is 13 residues.

This chain uses TRBV5-1 with TRBJ2-1; TRBD2 matches at 9 bases. The J segment lost 4 bases and the V segment lost 4 bases, leaving 6 bases of the junction unmatched. The CDR3 spans 15 residues. The germline V gene has CDR1 SGHRS and CDR2 YFSETQ. CDR3 residues: CASSRAGGGYNEQFF. Here the CDR3 DNA reads TGCGCCAGCAGCCGAGCGGGGGGAGGATACAATGAGCAGTTCTTC.